The 15 T cell receptor beta chains presented below share a single source sample, sequenced in a study of cytomegalovirus exposure and HLA in healthy donors (dated by TCRdb to between 2016 and 2019). The library was obtained by the immunoSEQ multiplex PCR assay. The multiplex PCR relied on a mix of 60 forward primers for TCR Vbeta segments and 13 reverse primers for TCR Jbeta segments. Here the immuneACCESS table is served through TCRdb, limited to in-frame sequences with V and J called. Missing clones are a known gap in these copies; in checked studies unresolved V genes cover under half, and the rest lacks a known reason. This sample lists a few hundred thousand clones; nearly 95% were detected once. Jointly, the top ten make up less than 2% of the sample. Sample: PBMCs. The receptors were sampled from a girl aged 2 to 9 in good health and CMV-seronegative.

This clone was recorded only once. The chain employs TRBV6-4 and TRBJ2-3; tentative D call: TRBD1 (5 bases). The CDR3 is 12 residues long. Germline CDR1 reads MRHNA; CDR2 reads SNTAGT. The ends were cut back, 5 bases at V and 8 bases at J, with 11 bases in the middle. This chain's CDR3 is CASSSQVGTQYF. CDR3 nucleotide sequence: TGTGCCAGCAGTTCACAGGTCGGTACGCAGTATTTT.

This clone has more than one count but fewer than ten. The rearrangement links TRBV2 to TRBJ2-7, with 9 nucleotides matching TRBD2. V lost 11 bases and J lost 6; bases outside the gene matches: 8. CDR3 length: 12 amino acids. Germline V gene lookup returns CDR1 SNHLY and CDR2 FYNNEI. The CDR3 region has the DNA TGTGCCCGCAAGGGACTAGCTGGCGAGCAGTACTTC. Its translation: CARKGLAGEQYF. The variable domain in full, completed from reference TRBV2 and TRBJ2-7, reads EPEVTQTPSHQVTQMGQEVILRCVPISNHLYFYWYRQILGQKVEFLVSFYNNEISEKSEIFDDQFSVERPDGSNFTLKIRSTKLEDSAMYFCARKGLAGEQYFGPGTRLTVT.

V usage is TRBV7-9 and J usage is TRBJ1-5; no reliable D call. Germline V gene sequence: CDR1 SEHNR, CDR2 FQNEAQ (reference sequence). V lost 5 bases, J lost 6 bases, and 11 bases lay in between. CDR3 length: 13 residues. The CDR3 is CASSPGGVQPQHF. The CDR3 coding sequence is TGTGCCAGCAGCCCGGGTGGTGTTCAGCCCCAGCATTTT. The complete variable domain, with remaining parts taken from reference TRBV7-9 and TRBJ1-5, reads DTGVSQNPRHKITKRGQNVTFRCDPISEHNRLYWYRQTLGQGPEFLTYFQNEAQLEKSRLLSDRFSAERPKGSFSTLEIQRTEQGDSAMYLCASSPGGVQPQHFGDGTRLSIL.

The gene calls are TRBV12-2 and TRBJ2-7; the D call of TRBD1 is as the table states it, not checked on the DNA. TRBV12-2 has pseudogene status. The CDR3 sequence is 16 residues long. CDR3 residues: CASRSRIGHGSYEQYF. CDR3 DNA sequence: TGTGCAAGTCGCTCTAGGATCGGACATGGCTCCTACGAGCAGTACTTC.

This chain uses TRBV6-1 with TRBJ2-1; 7 positions agree with TRBD2. CDR1 and CDR2 from the germline V gene are MNHNS and SASEGT. The CDR3 is 16 residues long. The ends lost 4 bases at V and 4 bases at J; junction bases unmatched: 10. CDR3 in DNA: TGTGCCAGCAGTGGACTACGGAGCGGGGCGTACAATGAGCAGTTCTTC. It specifies CASSGLRSGAYNEQFF.

The V and J genes are TRBV4-2 and TRBJ2-3; 13 bases match TRBD2. J lost 6 bases, V lost 0 bases, and 3 bases had no gene match. This CDR3 has 16 residues. Germline values: CDR1 LGHNA, CDR2 YNFKEQ. This CDR3 is CASSQEGLAGMDTQYF. CDR3 DNA sequence: TGTGCCAGCAGCCAAGAGGGACTAGCGGGAATGGATACGCAGTATTTT.

The CDR3 loop is CASSLKGANTGELFF. As DNA, the CDR3 is TGCGCCAGCAGCTTGAAGGGGGCGAACACCGGGGAGCTGTTTTTT. V is TRBV5-1 and J is TRBJ2-2; TRBD1 might be the D (6 bases). Per germline, CDR1 SGHRS and CDR2 YFSETQ. The ends were cut back, 1 base at V and 0 bases at J, with 7 bases in the middle. The CDR3 is 15 residues long.

The rearrangement joins TRBV5-4 to TRBJ2-5; TRBD2 matches at 15 bases. Trimming at V came to 2 bases and at J to 3 bases, leaving 14 bases not matched to a gene. The CDR3 has 20 amino acids. CDR1 is SGHNT and CDR2 is YYREEE in the germline V gene (reference sequence). The CDR3 sequence is CASSFPRTSGRALGEETQYF. CDR3 coding DNA: TGTGCCAGCAGCTTTCCCAGGACTAGCGGGAGGGCCCTGGGAGAAGAGACCCAGTACTTC.

The CDR3 is CASSAGTGAYEQYF. The CDR3 DNA reads as TGTGCCAGCAGCGCTGGGACAGGGGCCTACGAGCAGTACTTC. The chain carries TRBV13 and TRBJ2-7; TRBD1 aligns across 10 bases. Germline V gives CDR1 PRHDT, CDR2 FYEKMQ (reference sequence). CDR3 length: 14 residues. Germline trimming cut 5 bases from V and 2 bases from J; bases unmatched to any gene: 3.

This rearrangement joins TRBV5-1 to TRBJ2-4; the D gene is possibly TRBD1 (5 bases). The length of the CDR3 is 14 residues. Germline lookup yields CDR1 SGHRS and CDR2 YFSETQ. Deletions cut 0 bases from V and 8 bases from J, with 12 bases between. The CDR3 here is CASSLAQGWDIQYF. The CDR3 DNA reads TGCGCCAGCAGCTTGGCGCAGGGATGGGACATTCAGTACTTC.

This chain connects TRBV14 to TRBJ2-1; D call uncertain. Germline lookup yields CDR1 SGHDN and CDR2 FVKESK. Trimming left V 1 base short and J 2 bases short, with 12 bases between. The CDR3 totals 16 residues. CDR3 sequence: CASSQVPLGPYNEQFF. In nucleotides, the CDR3 is TGTGCCAGCAGCCAAGTCCCTCTAGGCCCCTACAATGAGCAGTTCTTC.

This chain uses TRBV30 with TRBJ1-2; D is undetermined. V lost 4 bases to trimming and J lost 7 bases, with 16 bases between them. The germline CDR1 and CDR2 sequences are GTSNPN and SVGIG (reference sequence). The CDR3 contains 13 residues. The CDR3 protein is CAWNKESTLGYTF. In nucleotides, the CDR3 is TGTGCCTGGAACAAGGAGAGCACGCTTGGCTACACCTTC.

This sequence joins TRBV6-6 and TRBJ1-3; no definite D call. Germline V gene data show CDR1 as MNHNY and CDR2 as SVGAGI (reference sequence). V was pared by 8 bases and J by 3 bases, with 11 bases between. The CDR3 is 13 residues long. CDR3 nucleotides: TGTGCCAGCGGAGGAGGGCTTGGAAACACCATATATTTT. It encodes CASGGGLGNTIYF.

The chain combines TRBV9 with TRBJ2-3; the match to TRBD2 covers 9 bases. J gave up 2 bases and V 0 bases, and 1 base lay outside the gene matches. Germline loops: CDR1 SGDLS, CDR2 YYNGEE. The CDR3 contains 15 residues. The CDR3 sequence: CASSVGGGDTDTQYF. The CDR3 DNA is TGTGCCAGCAGCGTAGGCGGGGGGGACACAGATACGCAGTATTTT.

This chain uses TRBV2 with TRBJ1-2, with D possibly matching TRBD1 (5 bases). Between the trimmed V and J ends, which lost 7 bases and 2 bases, there was a span of 14 bases. This CDR3 is 14 amino acids long. Per germline, CDR1 SNHLY and CDR2 FYNNEI. The CDR3 bases are TGTGCCAGCACTCACCCCCAGGGCAACTATGGCTACACCTTC. Amino acid sequence: CASTHPQGNYGYTF.